A single sample is the source of the 9 T cell receptor beta chains below, sequenced in a study of blood T cell repertoires in COVID-19. The table came from immunoSEQ multiplex PCR; TCRdb's copy has only in-frame clones and leaves some out. The sample carries a few hundred thousand clones, 89% recorded once. Sequenced sample: PBMCs or T cells enriched from blood (not recorded which). These receptors all stem from a woman between 45 and 65 years old who had been exposed to COVID-19.

This clone was seen a single time. This rearrangement joins TRBV18 to TRBJ2-3; 11 nucleotides agree with TRBD2. CDR3 length: 18 residues. Germline assignment: CDR1 KGHSH and CDR2 LQKENI. The V segment lost 0 bases and the J segment 4 bases; nucleotides outside the gene matches: 9. CDR3 sequence: CASSPPNLLAGGSDTQYF. In nucleotides, the CDR3 is TGTGCCAGCTCACCACCGAACTTGCTAGCGGGGGGTTCAGATACGCAGTATTTT.

V is TRBV19 and J is TRBJ2-1; 10 bases are a match to TRBD1. The CDR3 has 17 amino acids. Trimming cost V 4 bases and J 6 bases; bases outside gene matches: 12. CDR1 and CDR2 (germline): LNHDA, SQIVND (reference sequence). DNA for the CDR3: TGTGCCAGTAGTAGACTTTCCGGGACAGGGGTGGTCAATGAGCAGTTCTTC. This translates into CASSRLSGTGVVNEQFF.

The genes are TRBV14 and TRBJ2-3, with 7 bases aligning to TRBD1. The V gene end was trimmed by 4 bases and the J gene end by 0 bases; junction bases not matched to a gene: 13. The CDR3 consists of 18 residues. Germline CDR1 reads SGHDN; CDR2 reads FVKESK. The CDR3 bases are TGTGCCAGCAGCCGTTCCATTTCCGGGACAGCGAGCACAGATACGCAGTATTTT. It is translated as CASSRSISGTASTDTQYF.

In regard to this clone: Other DNA sequences within the sample encode an identical CDR3. The rearrangement uses TRBV6-5 and TRBJ2-7; 10 nucleotides agree with TRBD1. The CDR3 sequence is 15 residues long. In germline, CDR1 is MNHEY, CDR2 SVGAGI. The V gene end was trimmed by 0 bases and the J gene end by 2 bases; junction bases not matched to a gene: 1. The CDR3 region has the DNA TGTGCCAGCAGTTACTCAGGACAGGGGGCCTACGAGCAGTACTTC. Translating gives CASSYSGQGAYEQYF.

The gene calls are TRBV5-1 and TRBJ1-5, with TRBD1 identical over 7 bases. With 3 bases clipped from V and 2 bases from J, the junction kept 8 bases outside the gene matches. The germline CDR1 and CDR2 sequences are SGHRS and YFSETQ. The CDR3 length is 16 residues. The CDR3, as DNA: TGCGCCAGCAGCTCTGACAGGGAGGTGGGCAATCAGCCCCAGCATTTT. Translating it yields CASSSDREVGNQPQHF.

The rearrangement uses TRBV29-1 and TRBJ2-7; 10 bases map to TRBD1. The J segment lost 5 bases and the V segment lost 5 bases, leaving 6 bases of the junction unmatched. CDR1 is SQVTM, CDR2 ANQGSEA, per germline. This CDR3 has 13 amino acids. CDR3 sequence: CSVMGQGIHEQYF. The CDR3 DNA sequence: TGCAGCGTTATGGGACAGGGGATCCACGAGCAGTACTTC.

This chain links TRBV10-3 with TRBJ2-7; 7 bases match TRBD2. CDR1 and CDR2 (germline): ENHRY, SYGVKD. This CDR3 is 14 amino acids long. Unmatched junction bases numbered 4, after V lost 3 bases and J lost 2 bases. The CDR3 coding sequence is TGTGCCATCAGTGATTCAGCGGGGACCTACGAGCAGTACTTC. Protein: CAISDSAGTYEQYF.

This clone was counted a few times. The chain joins TRBV29-1 to TRBJ1-5; weak D call: TRBD1 (6 bases). V lost 6 bases and J 6 bases, leaving 18 bases between the germline ends. This CDR3 is 14 amino acids long. Germline CDR1 SQVTM, CDR2 ANQGSEA. The CDR3 DNA reads TGCAGCGTCCGAACAGCAGGGGACGGTCAGCCCCAGCATTTT. This encodes CSVRTAGDGQPQHF.

This chain connects TRBV5-4 to TRBJ1-2; weak D call: TRBD1 (6 bases). Trimming removed 6 bases at V and 6 bases at J, with 15 bases between. The V gene's germline CDR1 is SGHNT and CDR2 YYREEE (reference sequence). The CDR3 is 13 residues long. The chain's CDR3 is CASTPLQGHGYTF. The CDR3, as DNA: TGTGCCAGCACACCACTACAGGGACATGGCTACACCTTC.